The TCR beta chain described here comes from a study of blood T cell repertoires in COVID-19. In the study overall: Spain, Italy and the United States supplied samples that represented acute and convalescent COVID-19. T cells, B-cell-depleted T cells, or PBMCs supplied cDNA or gDNA.

As handled by the study authors: Reference gene primer amplification gave estimated nucleated cell counts. The data were produced by immunoSEQ multiplex PCR, yet TCRdb's version contains in-frame clones alone and is incomplete. That table gives V, J and clone size, and the DNA gave D and trimming. The repertoire consists of 200,000 to 250,000 clones, with roughly 90% occurring once and the leading ten covering under 7.5%. The CDR3 runs 15 residues. V was pared by 0 bases and J by 0 bases, with 0 bases of the junction left unmatched. Germline V gene lookup returns CDR1 SGHDT and CDR2 YYEEEE. This TCR was sampled from a man in his sixties who had recovered from COVID-19. The chain recombines TRBV5-6 with TRBJ1-1, with 9 bases lining up with TRBD1. Sample: peripheral blood. The CDR3 DNA is TGTGCCAGCAGCTTGGGGGACAGGGTGAACACTGAAGCTTTCTTT. This gives the protein CASSLGDRVNTEAFF. Combining the CDR3 with reference TRBV5-6 and TRBJ1-1 gives the whole variable domain DAGVTQSPTHLIKTRGQQVTLRCSPKSGHDTVSWYQQALGQGPQFIFQYYEEEERQRGNFPDRFSGHQFPNYSSELNVNALLLGDSALYLCASSLGDRVNTEAFFGQGTRLTVV.